This TCR beta chain was profiled in a study of coeliac disease. Whole-study context: Coeliac patients had newly diagnosed active disease, refractory type I disease, or gluten-free diet control. Study-wide points: Of coeliac lamina propria samples, about 50% of the 18 held published gliadin-specific TRB sequences, versus 1 of 6 controls. Few TRB amino acid sequences were shared between samples; most were unique.

Cells were frozen in aliquots of around 500,000, and one aliquot per fraction was sequenced. Only in-frame clones appear in the TCRdb table, and some are missing; sequencing was by immunoSEQ multiplex PCR. The sample yields over 9,000 clones, approximately 67% seen once. The count of this clone is one. The antigen is unknown. The CDR3 length is 17 residues. Germline V lookup: CDR1 SEHNR, CDR2 FQNEAQ (reference sequence). The clonotype comes from a woman in her sixties or seventies with celiac disease. The V and J genes are TRBV7-9 and TRBJ2-7; 9 bases fit TRBD2. The J call is doubtful: the DNA matches TRBJ2-1 better. Source material: lamina propria lymphocytes from the gut. The CDR3 sequence: CASSDSGSVIGYNEQFF. The CDR3 DNA follows: TGTGCCAGCTCTGATAGCGGGAGTGTGATTGGCTACAATGAGCAGTTCTTC.